This T cell receptor (beta chain) was sequenced during a study of radiation and T cells in renal cell carcinoma. Study in general: Nephrectomy followed 15 Gy stereotactic body radiation by 4 weeks.

To note about this clone: Its antigen is unidentified.

Only in-frame clones appear in the TCRdb table, and some are missing; sequencing was by immunoSEQ multiplex PCR. The sample lists roughly 75,000 clones; roughly 87% were seen once. Notes on the study in general: Without pretreatment biopsies, baseline tumor clonotype presence was undetermined. From baseline, blood top tumor clonotypes peaked at 2 weeks post-radiation.

Indicated time point: blood 2 weeks post-SBRT. Treatment in this sample: 15 Gy SBRT to primary tumor, nephrectomy 4 weeks later. Per germline, CDR1 ENHRY and CDR2 SYGVKD. The CDR3 contains 16 residues. V lost 0 bases and J 0 bases, leaving 11 bases between the germline ends. The starting material was blood, obtained from a patient whose treatment included radiotherapy and nephrectomy. This receptor was obtained from a man aged 55-75 years with renal cell carcinoma. The chain recombines TRBV10-3 with TRBJ1-1; D possibly corresponds to TRBD1 (5 bases). The CDR3 DNA reads TGTGCCATCAGTGAGTCCCAGGGTATCATGAACACTGAAGCTTTCTTT. The encoded protein is CAISESQGIMNTEAFF.